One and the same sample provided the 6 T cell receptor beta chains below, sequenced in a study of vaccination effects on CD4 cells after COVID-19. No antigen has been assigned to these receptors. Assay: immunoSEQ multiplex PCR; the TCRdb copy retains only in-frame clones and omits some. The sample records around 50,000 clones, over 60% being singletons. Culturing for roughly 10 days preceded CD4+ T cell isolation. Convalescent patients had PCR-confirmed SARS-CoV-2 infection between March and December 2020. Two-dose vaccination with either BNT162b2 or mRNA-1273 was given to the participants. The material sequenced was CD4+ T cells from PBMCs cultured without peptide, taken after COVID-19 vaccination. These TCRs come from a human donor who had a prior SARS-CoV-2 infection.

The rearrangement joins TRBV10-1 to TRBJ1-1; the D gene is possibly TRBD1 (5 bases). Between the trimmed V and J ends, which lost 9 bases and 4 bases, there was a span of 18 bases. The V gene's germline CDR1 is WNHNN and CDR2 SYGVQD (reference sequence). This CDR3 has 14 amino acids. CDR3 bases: TGCGCCAGGACAACGACGGGGGAGGTCACTGAAGCTTTCTTT. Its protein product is CARTTTGEVTEAFF.

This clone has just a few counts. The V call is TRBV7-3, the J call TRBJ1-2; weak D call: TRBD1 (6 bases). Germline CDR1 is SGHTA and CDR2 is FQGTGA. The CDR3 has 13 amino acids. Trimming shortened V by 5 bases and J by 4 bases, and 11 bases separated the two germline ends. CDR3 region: CASSVDRFYGYTF. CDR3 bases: TGTGCCAGCAGCGTAGACAGGTTCTATGGCTACACCTTC.

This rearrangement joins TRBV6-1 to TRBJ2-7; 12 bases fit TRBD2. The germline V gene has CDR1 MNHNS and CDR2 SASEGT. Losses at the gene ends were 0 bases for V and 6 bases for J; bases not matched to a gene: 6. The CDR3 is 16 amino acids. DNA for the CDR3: TGTGCCAGCAGTGAAGCTCCTAGCGGGGGGGCCAGCGAGCAGTACTTC. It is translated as CASSEAPSGGASEQYF.

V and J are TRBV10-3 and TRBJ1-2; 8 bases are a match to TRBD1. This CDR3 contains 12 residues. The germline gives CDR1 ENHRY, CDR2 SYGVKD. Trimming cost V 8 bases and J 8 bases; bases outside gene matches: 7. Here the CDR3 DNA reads TGTGCCATCGGACAGGGAACTGGCGGCTACACCTTC. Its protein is CAIGQGTGGYTF.

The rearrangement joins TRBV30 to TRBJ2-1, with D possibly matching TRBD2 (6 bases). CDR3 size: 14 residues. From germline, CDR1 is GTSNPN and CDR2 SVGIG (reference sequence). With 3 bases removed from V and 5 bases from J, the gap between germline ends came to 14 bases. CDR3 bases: TGTGCCTGGAGCGGGGGACTCACCGACAATGAGCAGTTCTTC. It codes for CAWSGGLTDNEQFF.

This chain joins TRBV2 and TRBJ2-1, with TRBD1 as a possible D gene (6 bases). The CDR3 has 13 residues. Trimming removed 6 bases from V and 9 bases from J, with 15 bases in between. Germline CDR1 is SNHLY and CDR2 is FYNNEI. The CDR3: CASRASPRGEQFF. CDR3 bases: TGTGCCAGCAGGGCTAGCCCCAGGGGTGAGCAGTTCTTC.